This T cell receptor (beta chain) was documented in a study of PD-1 blockade in classical Hodgkin lymphoma. Profiled with immunoSEQ multiplex PCR; TCRdb holds only in-frame clones, not every one. The repertoire holds around 35,000 clones, 80% to 90% seen once, with 7% to 8% in the top ten. Looked up from germline, CDR1 is SGDLS and CDR2 is YYNGEE. Trimming took 1 base from V and 8 from J; bases not matched to a gene: 11. The CDR3 loop spans 15 amino acids. Exposure to brentuximab vedotin varied, and each patient had relapsed following autologous stem cell transplantation. This clonotype was sampled from a human donor with classical Hodgkin lymphoma. The rearrangement joins TRBV9 to TRBJ1-2, with 7 bases identical to TRBD1. The material was peripheral blood mononuclear cells (PBMCs), obtained before the second cycle of nivolumab. DNA of the CDR3: TGTGCCAGCAGCGTATCAAGGGGGCCACTCTACGGCTACACCTTC. It yields the protein CASSVSRGPLYGYTF.